The source of this TCR beta chain is a study of blood T cells in healthy people across ages. Together with a sample-barcoded 5' primer, a J-beta primer mix was included in a second PCR lasting roughly 6 to 12 cycles. TCRdb reprocessed the 5' RACE reads with MiXCR, giving one entry per CDR3 protein. The profile shows 890,000 or so distinct CDR3 sequences, approximately 59% of them singletons. Study observations and caveats: There was no known CMV status for donors, so expanded clonotype changes were possibly confounded.

Concerning this clonotype itself: Its target is unknown.

Trimming removed 3 bases from V and 2 bases from J, with 13 bases in between. CDR3 length: 15 amino acids. CDR1 and CDR2 from the germline V gene are MNHEY and SMNVEV (reference sequence). J is TRBJ2-5 and V is TRBV27; D perhaps matches TRBD1 (8 bases). The sequenced sample consisted of blood. The clonotype originates from a man in his thirties or forties in good health. CDR3 in amino acids: CASSFDRGGQETQYF. The CDR3 DNA reads as TGTGCCAGCAGTTTTGACAGGGGAGGGCAAGAGACCCAGTACTTC.